The T cell receptor (beta chain) described here comes from a study of cytomegalovirus exposure and HLA in healthy donors. The CDR3 consists of 13 residues. From germline, CDR1 is SNHLY and CDR2 FYNNEI. V was clipped by 3 bases and J by 5 bases, with 10 bases between them. The table lists this clone with a few counts. What it binds is unknown. With 60 Vbeta and 13 Jbeta primers, the PCR was carried out. The table came from immunoSEQ multiplex PCR; TCRdb's copy has only in-frame clones and leaves some out. This table has approximately 120,000 clones, around 78% appearing once. Broader study findings: It emerged from a later analysis that several of the most significant clusters appeared to be linked to common viral pathogens. According to an earlier analysis, most TCR beta V segments yielded productive rearrangements about 87% or about 30% of the time.

Input material: PBMCs. The gene calls are TRBV2 and TRBJ1-2, with D possibly TRBD1 on 5 matching bases. This clonotype originated in a woman aged 40 to 50 in good health and CMV-seronegative. CDR3 DNA: TGTGCCAGCAGTGATTCGGCAGGGTATGGCTACACCTTC. This translates into CASSDSAGYGYTF.